This T cell receptor (beta chain) was obtained from a study of cytomegalovirus exposure and HLA in healthy donors (TCRdb year 2017). A note on the overall study: In an earlier analysis of roughly 590 of the donors, 250 to 350 Gb of sequence data and approximately 120 million unique TCR beta sequences from about 179 million T cells were reported. An early release covering roughly 600 HLA-typed donors comprised roughly 300 gigabases of sequencing data and tens of millions of unique TCR sequences. Of the approximately 400 genotyped donors, roughly 76% were placed in the genetic ancestry cluster associated with self-reported Caucasian donors. The study aimed to test whether cataloging public T cell receptors could reveal signatures of past pathogen exposure. The study used immunosequencing to profile the T cell repertoires of around 600 subjects and linked those repertoires to cytomegalovirus serostatus. Besides the first cohort of approximately 710 subjects, a separate validation cohort made up of roughly 130 different subjects was used. To predict cytomegalovirus infection status, the study brought together high-throughput TCR immunosequencing, statistical association of individual TCRs with disease status, and machine learning. In a later analysis, previously published TCR beta repertoires from several hundred donors were re-analyzed and high-resolution HLA genotyping was added so that TCR occurrence patterns could be studied. The later analysis used no new phenotypic data to find candidate immune exposures, relying instead on TCR beta sequences and their occurrence across donors. In an earlier analysis of 500 to 650 of the donors, high-throughput TCR beta sequencing was used to judge whether each TCR beta V gene segment behaved as functional or pseudogenic. Alongside the repertoire data, information on donor age, sex, ethnicity and CMV serostatus was compiled. A later genetic analysis took genome-wide SNP genotypes for about 55% of the 666 donors and used that subset as a discovery cohort. All discovery cohort repertoires had been generated on a single sequencing platform. HLA typing included class I and class II loci at four-digit resolution. Typing coverage varied by locus: 629-630 donors for A, B, C, DRB1 and DQB1; about 520 for DQA1; around 610 for DPA1; around 490 for DPB1. Five DR-DQ haplotypes were treated as single units for association and clustering because of strong linkage in the cohort. Among 398 genotyped donors of the cohort, an average of approximately 250,000 unique TCR beta nucleotide sequences were sequenced per donor, around a sixth of them non-productive. Overall study outcomes, separate from this receptor: About 15 rarely observed V segments, including chromosome 9 orphons, were excluded from the earlier analysis of several hundred of the donors because counts were too low. In a later analysis, over 15,000 TCR beta sequences were associated with specific HLA alleles at a false discovery rate of 0.05. CMV serostatus was the only immune exposure information available for the cohort. In vitro tests confirmed that a few of the cytomegalovirus-associated TCR beta chains recognize cytomegalovirus antigens. In an earlier analysis of under 600 of the donors, most TCR beta V segments were observed in productive rearrangements about 90% or about 30% of the time, broadly matching IMGT annotations. Linkage disequilibrium might explain the correlated functional status among segregating V segments, but an unknown experimental factor could not be excluded. According to a later analysis, TCR association rates differed among HLA loci, with DRB1 alleles showing the most associated TCRs and HLA-C alleles showing the fewest. Several of the top co-occurrence clusters appeared to be linked to parvovirus B19, influenza, CMV and Epstein-Barr virus, according to a later analysis. Compared with equally common non-associated chains, HLA-associated TCR beta chains in a later analysis were more clonally expanded and had lower generation probabilities. The sequencing pipeline was judged likely to have produced a cluster of highly shared sequence variants as a technical artifact. The authors suggested that the approach could potentially be extended to other disease states and immunological phenotypes. Cytomegalovirus status was reported to be diagnosed by the classifier with high specificity and sensitivity in both the original and validation cohorts. The cohort was sequenced for TCR beta chains only, and without alpha or paired-chain data the features that could be detected were limited. Because HLA typing was unavailable for some donors at each locus, only the typed subset was used in association tests. The study listed around 160 TCR beta chains as associated with cytomegalovirus. Most CMV-associated TCR beta chains appeared to be HLA-restricted in a later analysis, and the HLA associations seemed to be driven largely by CMV exposure. Most TCR sequences were observed very rarely across donors, whereas some public TCRs were present in many individuals. Compared with the roughly 600-donor mean, donors in an Asian-associated ancestry cluster had fewer N-insertions in productive TCRs, according to a later genetic analysis. A further reported finding was that TCR beta sequences accurately predicted the HLA-A and HLA-B alleles for most subjects in the first cohort. The presence/absence analyses assumed that sequencing depth was roughly uniform across donors, and that assumption may not be true. In a later genetic analysis, a missense DCLRE1C variant was associated with V-gene and J-gene trimming of TCR beta chains, and the association was replicated in an independent cohort. When HLA alleles, especially DR and DQ, strongly co-occurred, TCR associations were difficult to assign to individual alleles.

In total, 630 or so healthy bone marrow donors made up the cohort. Cohort members were all nominally healthy when sampled, although unrecorded immune exposures were likely present. The donor was CMV seropositive and was included in the group of 300 or so seropositive cohort members. Every donor gave a peripheral blood sample, and the peripheral blood mononuclear cells from that sample were used for TCR beta sequencing. The Qiagen DNeasy Blood Extraction Kit was used to extract genomic DNA from the blood cell samples. As concerns this clone: What this receptor recognizes is not known. Base qualities are not recorded, but no much larger clone differs from it by a single base.

Libraries were constructed by the immunoSEQ multiplex PCR assay. A mixture of 60 forward primers for TCR Vbeta segments and 13 reverse primers for TCR Jbeta segments was used in the multiplex PCR. Amplification of the CDR3 region of rearranged TCR beta genes was performed with a multiplex PCR assay on genomic DNA. Amplified TCR beta libraries were sequenced as 87-base-pair reads on the Illumina HiSeq System. The original methods were these. In a later analysis, tens of millions of unique TCR beta chains were counted across the roughly 670 repertoires, and around 10 million of these chains were shared by at least two donors. Raw reads were error-corrected and collapsed into unique sequences with a nearest-neighbor algorithm that merged closely related sequences to remove PCR and sequencing errors. V, D and J gene segments were assigned by aligning CDR3 sequences to IMGT reference sequences. For a sequence to be retained, at least a six-nucleotide match to both a V gene segment and a J gene segment was required. Rearrangements were classified as productive when the CDR3 lacked stop codons and remained in frame with V and J, and all other rearrangements were classified as non-productive. CDR3 was defined according to IMGT convention as the region running from the second conserved V-encoded cysteine to the conserved J-encoded phenylalanine. Sequences without an unambiguous match to a single V gene segment were excluded from the earlier analysis of about 640 of the donors. In an earlier analysis of around 600 of the donors, V segments were called functional above 56.7% productive rearrangements and were called segregating when the between-donor standard deviation exceeded 5%. A statistical classification framework was built for diagnosing cytomegalovirus status from the catalog of TCR beta chain sequences. In a later analysis, TCR nucleotide sequences were compared against IMGT/GENE-DB human TR gene sequences so that V and J genes could be assigned. A later analysis assigned CDR3 sequences and most-parsimonious VDJ recombination scenarios with the TCRdist pipeline. A later analysis defined each TCR beta chain by its CDR3 amino acid sequence plus V-gene family, and excluded reads lacking a unique V-gene family. As a way to deal with suspected cross-contamination and a sequencing artifact, a later analysis dropped roughly 600 nucleotide sequences that were highly shared and had low generation probability. In a later analysis, a clonal expansion index was calculated for each public chain from normalized within-repertoire ranks of inferred template counts. In a later analysis, generation probabilities were computed using a VDJ recombination model fitted to out-of-frame rearrangements, and the results were checked against IGoR. In a later analysis, TCR-TCR, TCR-HLA and TCR-CMV co-occurrence was scored with hypergeometric tests, and a repertoire-size bias correction was applied to TCR pairs. To estimate false discovery rates, a later analysis permuted the HLA or CMV assignments 20 times. In a later analysis, co-occurring TCRs were grouped using DBSCAN, and TCRdist sequence similarity was added for clustering within HLA-allele-positive subsets. For co-occurrence clustering, repertoires with fewer than 30,000 or more than 120,000 public chains were excluded, along with roughly 5 repertoires with anomalous nucleotide sharing. TCRdb retrieved this table from immuneACCESS and kept in-frame rearrangements only. Not all clones are present; in checked studies, unresolved V genes account for under half, and no reason is known for the remainder. D and trimming come from the DNA, and the V and J calls and clone size come from that table. This sample has 240,000 or so clones in its table, and approximately 81% of those were observed once. The ten largest clonotypes hold about 7.3% of the sample.

The sample comprised PBMCs. This TCR derives from a woman aged 55 to 70 in good health and CMV-seropositive.

The CDR3 reads as follows: CASSARTGRDTEAFF. The DNA sequence is TGTGCCAGCAGCGCCCGGACAGGCCGGGACACTGAAGCTTTCTTT. The rearranged segments are TRBV9 and TRBJ1-1; a stretch of 7 junction bases matches TRBD1. Inclusive of the bounding cysteine and phenylalanine, the CDR3 is 15 residues long. Only the CDR3 part of the read is kept: 45 bases, read in frame from the first base. From a lookup of the germline V gene, CDR1 and CDR2 are SGDLS and YYNGEE. Compared with germline, V lacks 3 bases and J lacks 3 bases; bases without a gene match: 8.